This T cell receptor beta chain originates from a study of cytomegalovirus exposure and HLA in healthy donors. As concerns this clone: Its antigen remains unknown.

Profiling relied on immunoSEQ multiplex PCR, and the TCRdb table lists in-frame clones only, not all of them. Of 280,000 or so clones listed, over 75% are singletons. Findings and limits, study-wide: Clusters of TCRs from the first cohort tended to co-occur in the approximately 120 validation repertoires (as a later analysis found). Investigators reported about 160 TCR beta chains as tied to cytomegalovirus. As was reported, the classifier diagnosed cytomegalovirus status with high specificity and sensitivity.

The donors were members of the validation cohort comprising over 100 subjects, separate from the roughly 730-subject first cohort. The sample comprised PBMCs. The receptor's source is a woman aged 18-35 years in good health and CMV-seronegative.

The CDR3 DNA sequence: TGTGCCAGCAGCTTACCGGGACAGGGCACAGATACGCAGTATTTT. Protein: CASSLPGQGTDTQYF. V is TRBV5-4 and J is TRBJ2-3, with 8 bases matching TRBD1. Germline CDR1 is SGHNT and CDR2 is YYREEE (reference sequence). The CDR3 extends over 15 amino acids. V lost 2 bases and J lost 1; bases outside the gene matches: 3.